This T cell receptor (beta chain) was profiled in a study of blood T cell repertoires in COVID-19. V was pared by 2 bases and J by 4 bases, with 10 bases of the junction left unmatched. CDR3 length: 17 residues. The germline V gene encodes CDR1 MGHRA and CDR2 YSYEKL. Original analysis: Estimation of nucleated cell counts was performed using reference gene primer amplification. Clones were read by immunoSEQ multiplex PCR, and TCRdb kept only the in-frame ones, dropping some. D and trimming were read from the DNA, whereas the V and J calls and clone size are those reported in that table. The repertoire has some 400,000 clones, 90% of them found once; the top ten carry around 6.3%.

This sequence was found in a man aged 18 to 30 with active or convalescent COVID-19. Sequences were obtained from peripheral blood. The chain combines TRBV4-1 with TRBJ2-3; 9 bases agree with TRBD2. In DNA, the CDR3 is TGCGCCAGCAGCCAACGTGAAGCGGGGGGAAGGGCAGATACGCAGTATTTT. It translates to CASSQREAGGRADTQYF.